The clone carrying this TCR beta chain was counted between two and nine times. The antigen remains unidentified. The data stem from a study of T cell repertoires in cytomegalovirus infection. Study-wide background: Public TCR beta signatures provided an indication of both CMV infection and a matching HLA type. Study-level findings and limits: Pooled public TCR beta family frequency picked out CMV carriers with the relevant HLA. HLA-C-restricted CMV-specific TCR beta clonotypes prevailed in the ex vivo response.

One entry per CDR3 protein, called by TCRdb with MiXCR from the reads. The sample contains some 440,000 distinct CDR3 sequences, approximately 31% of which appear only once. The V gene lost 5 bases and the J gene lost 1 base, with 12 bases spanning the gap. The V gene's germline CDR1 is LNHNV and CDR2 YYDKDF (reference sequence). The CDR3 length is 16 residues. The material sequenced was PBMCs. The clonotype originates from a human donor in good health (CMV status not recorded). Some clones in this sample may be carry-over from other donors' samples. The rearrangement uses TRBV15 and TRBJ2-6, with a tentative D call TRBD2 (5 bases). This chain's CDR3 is CATSARSGSGANVLTF. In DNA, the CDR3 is TGTGCCACCAGCGCAAGGTCGGGATCTGGGGCCAACGTCCTGACTTTC. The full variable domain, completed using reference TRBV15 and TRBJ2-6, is DAMVIQNPRYQVTQFGKPVTLSCSQTLNHNVMYWYQQKSSQAPKLLFHYYDKDFNNEADTPDNFQSRRPNTSFCFLDIRSPGLGDTAMYLCATSARSGSGANVLTFGAGSRLTVL.